This T cell receptor (beta chain) was found in a study of cytomegalovirus exposure and HLA in healthy donors. Vbeta (60) and Jbeta (13) primers were used in the PCR. Clones were sequenced by immunoSEQ multiplex PCR, and TCRdb holds only the in-frame ones, with some missing. The sample has 130,000 or so clones; the top ten hold over 1.5%. J was trimmed by 4 bases and V by 4 bases; bases with no gene match: 6. The germline V gene encodes CDR1 SGHRS and CDR2 YFSETQ. The CDR3 consists of 14 residues. Findings of the study overall: Excluded were some V segments that proved indistinguishable, including TRBV6-2 and TRBV6-3. It is likely that the observed cluster of highly shared sequence variants was a sequencing artifact. It was taken for granted in presence/absence analyses that sequencing depth across donors was roughly uniform.

To note about this clone: The antigen is undetermined.

The sequencing sample was made of PBMCs. The chain links TRBV5-1 to TRBJ2-3, with 7 bases identical to TRBD2. The receptor was isolated from a middle-aged woman in good health and CMV-seropositive. CDR3: CASSTDTSADTQYF. The CDR3 region has the DNA TGCGCCAGCAGCACGGATACTAGCGCAGATACGCAGTATTTT.